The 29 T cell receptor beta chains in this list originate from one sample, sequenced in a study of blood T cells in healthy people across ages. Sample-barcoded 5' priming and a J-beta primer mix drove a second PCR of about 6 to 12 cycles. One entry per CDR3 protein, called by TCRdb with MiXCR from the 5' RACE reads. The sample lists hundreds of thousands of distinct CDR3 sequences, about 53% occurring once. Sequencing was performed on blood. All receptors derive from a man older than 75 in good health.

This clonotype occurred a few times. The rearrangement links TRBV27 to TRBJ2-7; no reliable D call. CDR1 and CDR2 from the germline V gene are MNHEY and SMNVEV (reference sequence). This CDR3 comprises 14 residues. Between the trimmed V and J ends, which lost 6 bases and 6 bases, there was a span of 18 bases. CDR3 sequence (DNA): TGTGCCAGCAGACCTCTGCGGCTTGACGGCGAGCAGTACTTC. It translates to CASRPLRLDGEQYF.

The CDR3 is CASSRDKTAFF. The CDR3 DNA is TGTGCCAGCAGCCGGGACAAGACAGCTTTCTTT. The chain links TRBV3-1 to TRBJ1-1; D might be TRBD1 (6 bases). Germline CDR1 and CDR2: LGHDT and YNNKEL (reference sequence). V was clipped by 4 bases and J by 10 bases, with 10 bases between them. The CDR3 is 11 residues long.

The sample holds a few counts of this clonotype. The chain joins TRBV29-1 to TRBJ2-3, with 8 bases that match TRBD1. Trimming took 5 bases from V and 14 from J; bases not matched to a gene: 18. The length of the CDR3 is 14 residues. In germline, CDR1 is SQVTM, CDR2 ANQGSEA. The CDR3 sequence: CSVTTGAQHRYAYF. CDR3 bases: TGCAGCGTTACGACAGGGGCTCAGCACAGATACGCGTATTTT.

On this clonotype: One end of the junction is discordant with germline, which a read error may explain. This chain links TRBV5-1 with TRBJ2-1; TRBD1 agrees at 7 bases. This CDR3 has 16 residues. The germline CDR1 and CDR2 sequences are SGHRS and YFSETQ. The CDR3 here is CAGSTGQEGSYNEQFF. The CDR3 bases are TGCGCCGGCAGCACAGGACAGGAAGGCTCCTACAATGAGCAGTTCTTC.

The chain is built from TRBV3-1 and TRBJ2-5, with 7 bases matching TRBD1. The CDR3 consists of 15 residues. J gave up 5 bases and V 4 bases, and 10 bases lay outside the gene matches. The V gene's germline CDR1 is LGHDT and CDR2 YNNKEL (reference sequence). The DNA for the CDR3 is TGTGCCAGCAGCCCAAGACAGGGTGGTTTGGAGACCCAGTACTTC. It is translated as CASSPRQGGLETQYF.

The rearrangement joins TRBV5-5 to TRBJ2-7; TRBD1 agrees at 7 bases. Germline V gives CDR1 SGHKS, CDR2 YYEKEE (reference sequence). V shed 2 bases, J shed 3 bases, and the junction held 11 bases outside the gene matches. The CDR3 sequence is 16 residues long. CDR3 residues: CASSFQQGFGGYEQYF. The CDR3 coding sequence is TGTGCCAGCAGCTTTCAACAGGGGTTTGGAGGCTACGAGCAGTACTTC.

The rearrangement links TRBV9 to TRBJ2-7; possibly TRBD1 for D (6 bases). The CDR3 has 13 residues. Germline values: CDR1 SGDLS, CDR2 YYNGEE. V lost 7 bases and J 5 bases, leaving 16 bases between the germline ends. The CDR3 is CASGQGWGDEQYF. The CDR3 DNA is TGTGCCAGCGGCCAGGGGTGGGGTGACGAGCAGTACTTC. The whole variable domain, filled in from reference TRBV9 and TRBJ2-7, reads DSGVTQTPKHLITATGQRVTLRCSPRSGDLSVYWYQQSLDQGLQFLIQYYNGEERAKGNILERFSAQQFPDLHSELNLSSLELGDSALYFCASGQGWGDEQYFGPGTRLTVT.

As DNA, the CDR3 is TGTGCCAGCAGTCCCAACCAGTTCGACAGGGGCTCTGGGGCCAACGTCCTGACTTTC. This encodes CASSPNQFDRGSGANVLTF. The chain joins TRBV27 to TRBJ2-6, with 8 nucleotides matching TRBD1. CDR3 size: 19 residues. CDR1 MNHEY and CDR2 SMNVEV come from the germline V gene (reference sequence). The V and J ends lost 5 bases and 0 bases, in that order; junction bases with no gene match: 12.

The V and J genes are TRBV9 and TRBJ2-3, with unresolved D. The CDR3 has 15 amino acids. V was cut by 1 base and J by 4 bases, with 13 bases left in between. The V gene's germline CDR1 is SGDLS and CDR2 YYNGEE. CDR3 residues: CASSVSLKGPDTQYF. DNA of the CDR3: TGTGCCAGCAGCGTATCTCTCAAGGGTCCAGATACGCAGTATTTT.

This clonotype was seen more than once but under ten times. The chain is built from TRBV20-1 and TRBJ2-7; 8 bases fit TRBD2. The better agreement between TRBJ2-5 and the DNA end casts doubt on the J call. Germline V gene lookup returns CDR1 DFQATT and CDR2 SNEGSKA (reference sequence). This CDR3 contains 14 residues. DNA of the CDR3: TGCAGTGCTCCCCTCGGACTAGCTGGGGAGACCCAGTACTTC. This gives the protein CSAPLGLAGETQYF.

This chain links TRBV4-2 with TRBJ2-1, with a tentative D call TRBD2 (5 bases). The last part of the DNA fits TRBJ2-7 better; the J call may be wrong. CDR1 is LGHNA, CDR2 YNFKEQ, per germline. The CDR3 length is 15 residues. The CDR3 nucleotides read TGTGCCAGCAGCCAAGGGCTTGGGAGTGACAATGAGCAGTACTTC. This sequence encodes CASSQGLGSDNEQYF.

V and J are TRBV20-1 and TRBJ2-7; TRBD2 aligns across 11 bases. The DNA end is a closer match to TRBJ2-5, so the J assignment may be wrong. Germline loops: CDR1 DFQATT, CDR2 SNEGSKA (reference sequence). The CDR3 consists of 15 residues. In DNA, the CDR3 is TGCAGTGCTAGAGATGGGACTAGCGGCCTTGAGACCCAGTACTTC. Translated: CSARDGTSGLETQYF.

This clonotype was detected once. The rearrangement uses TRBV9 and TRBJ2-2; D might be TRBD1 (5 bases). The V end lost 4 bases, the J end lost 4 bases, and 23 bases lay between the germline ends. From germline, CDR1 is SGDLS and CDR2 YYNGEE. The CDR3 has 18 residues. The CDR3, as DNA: TGTGCCAGCAGCCTACAGGTCAGTGGGGCCCTAGGCACCGGGGAGCTGTTTTTT. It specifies CASSLQVSGALGTGELFF. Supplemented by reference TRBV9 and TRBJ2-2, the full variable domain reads DSGVTQTPKHLITATGQRVTLRCSPRSGDLSVYWYQQSLDQGLQFLIQYYNGEERAKGNILERFSAQQFPDLHSELNLSSLELGDSALYFCASSLQVSGALGTGELFFGEGSRLTVL.

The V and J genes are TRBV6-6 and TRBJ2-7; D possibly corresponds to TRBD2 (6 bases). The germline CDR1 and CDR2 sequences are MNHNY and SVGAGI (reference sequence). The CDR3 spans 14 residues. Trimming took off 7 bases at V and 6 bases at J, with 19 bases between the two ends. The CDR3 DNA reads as TGTGCCAGCACTAACCGGGGGAGGCTGGTCGAGCAGTACTTC. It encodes CASTNRGRLVEQYF.

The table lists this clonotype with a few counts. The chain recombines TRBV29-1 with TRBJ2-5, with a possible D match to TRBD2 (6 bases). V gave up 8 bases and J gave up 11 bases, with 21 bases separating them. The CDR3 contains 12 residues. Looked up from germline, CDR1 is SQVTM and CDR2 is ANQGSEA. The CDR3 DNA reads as TGCAGCACGGGGGACCGGAGTTCAGAGCAGTACTTC. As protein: CSTGDRSSEQYF.

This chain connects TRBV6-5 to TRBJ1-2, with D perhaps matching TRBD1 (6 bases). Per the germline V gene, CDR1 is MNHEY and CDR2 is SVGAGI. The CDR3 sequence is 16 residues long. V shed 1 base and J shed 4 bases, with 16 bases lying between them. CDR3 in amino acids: CASSYYLGGRSYGYTF. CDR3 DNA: TGTGCCAGCAGTTACTATTTGGGGGGCCGGTCCTATGGCTACACCTTC.

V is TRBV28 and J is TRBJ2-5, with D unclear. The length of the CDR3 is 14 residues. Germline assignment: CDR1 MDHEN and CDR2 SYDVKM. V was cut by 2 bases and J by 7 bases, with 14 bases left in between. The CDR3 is CASSLIGSKGTQYF. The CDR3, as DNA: TGTGCCAGCAGTTTAATAGGGTCGAAGGGGACCCAGTACTTC.

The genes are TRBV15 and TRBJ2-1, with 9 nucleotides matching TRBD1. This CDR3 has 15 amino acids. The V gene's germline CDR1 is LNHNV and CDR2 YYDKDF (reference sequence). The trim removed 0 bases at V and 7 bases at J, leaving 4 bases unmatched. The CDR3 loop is CATSREQGAGNEQFF. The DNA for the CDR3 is TGTGCCACCAGCAGAGAACAGGGGGCGGGTAATGAGCAGTTCTTC.

This CDR3 reads CASSLTMETQYF. Here the CDR3 DNA reads TGCGCCAGCAGCTTGACGATGGAGACCCAGTACTTC. J is TRBJ2-5 and V is TRBV5-1; D is unresolved. V gave up 1 base and J gave up 5 bases, with 6 bases separating them. CDR3 size: 12 residues. Germline CDR1 is SGHRS and CDR2 is YFSETQ.

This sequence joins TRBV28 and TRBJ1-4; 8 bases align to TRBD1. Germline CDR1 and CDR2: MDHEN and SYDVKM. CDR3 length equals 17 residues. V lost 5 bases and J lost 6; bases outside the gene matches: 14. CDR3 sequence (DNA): TGTGCCAGCAGTCCCTGGGGAGGAGGACAGGGAGATGAAAAACTGTTTTTT. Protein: CASSPWGGGQGDEKLFF.

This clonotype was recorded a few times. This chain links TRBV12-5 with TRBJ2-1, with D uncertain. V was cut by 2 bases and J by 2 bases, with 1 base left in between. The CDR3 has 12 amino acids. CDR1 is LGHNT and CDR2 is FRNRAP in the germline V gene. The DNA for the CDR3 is TGTGCTAGTGGTTTGCCCTACAATGAGCAGTTCTTC. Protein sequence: CASGLPYNEQFF.

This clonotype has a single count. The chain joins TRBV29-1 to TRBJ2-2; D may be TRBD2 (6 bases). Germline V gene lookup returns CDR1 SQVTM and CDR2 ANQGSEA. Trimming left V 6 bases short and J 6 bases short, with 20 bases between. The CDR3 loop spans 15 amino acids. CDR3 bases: TGCAGCGTCCAGTGGCGGGAAAAAATTCCCGGGGAGCTGTTTTTT. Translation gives CSVQWREKIPGELFF.

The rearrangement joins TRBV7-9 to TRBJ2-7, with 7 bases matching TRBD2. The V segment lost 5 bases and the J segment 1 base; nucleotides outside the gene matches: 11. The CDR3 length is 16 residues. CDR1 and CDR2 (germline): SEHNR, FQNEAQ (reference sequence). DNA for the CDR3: TGTGCCAGCAGCCTTAGTCGGGGGGTCAAATCCTACGAGCAGTACTTC. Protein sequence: CASSLSRGVKSYEQYF.

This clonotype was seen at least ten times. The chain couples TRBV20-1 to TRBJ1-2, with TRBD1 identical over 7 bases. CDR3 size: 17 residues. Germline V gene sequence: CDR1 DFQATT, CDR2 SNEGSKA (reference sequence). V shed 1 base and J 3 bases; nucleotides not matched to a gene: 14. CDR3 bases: TGCAGTGCTAGAGCGGACGACAGGACAGGCGAATACTATGGCTACACCTTC. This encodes CSARADDRTGEYYGYTF.

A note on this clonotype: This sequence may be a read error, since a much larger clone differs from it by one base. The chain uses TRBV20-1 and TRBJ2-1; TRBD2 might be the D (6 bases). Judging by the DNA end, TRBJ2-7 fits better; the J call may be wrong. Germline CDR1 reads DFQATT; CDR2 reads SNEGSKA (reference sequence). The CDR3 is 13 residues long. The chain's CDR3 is CSAFRPGGGEQYF. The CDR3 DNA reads TGCAGTGCCTTCCGTCCCGGAGGAGGGGAGCAGTACTTC.

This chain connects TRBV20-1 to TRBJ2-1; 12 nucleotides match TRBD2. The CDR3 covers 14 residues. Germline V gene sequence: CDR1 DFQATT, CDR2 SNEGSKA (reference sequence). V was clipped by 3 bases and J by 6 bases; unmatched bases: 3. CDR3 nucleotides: TGCAGTGCTAGGCCGGGACTAGCGGGCAATGAGCAGTTCTTC. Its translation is CSARPGLAGNEQFF.

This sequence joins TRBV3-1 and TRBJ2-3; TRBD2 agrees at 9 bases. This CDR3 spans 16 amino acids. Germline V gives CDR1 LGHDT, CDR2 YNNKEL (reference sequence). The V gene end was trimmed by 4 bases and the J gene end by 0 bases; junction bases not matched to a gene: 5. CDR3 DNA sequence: TGTGCCAGCAGCCCAAATAGCGGGAGAAGCACAGATACGCAGTATTTT. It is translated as CASSPNSGRSTDTQYF.

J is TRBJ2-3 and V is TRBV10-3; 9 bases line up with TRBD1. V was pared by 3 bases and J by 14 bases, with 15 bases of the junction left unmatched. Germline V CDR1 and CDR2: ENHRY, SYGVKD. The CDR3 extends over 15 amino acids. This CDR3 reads CAISDNGQGHRDAYF. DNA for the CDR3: TGTGCCATCAGTGACAACGGACAGGGGCACAGAGACGCGTATTTT.

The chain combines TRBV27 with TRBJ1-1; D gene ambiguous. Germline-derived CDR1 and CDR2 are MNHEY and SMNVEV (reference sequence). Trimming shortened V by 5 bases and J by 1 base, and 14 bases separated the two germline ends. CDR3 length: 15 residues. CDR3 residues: CASSPIGQKNTEAFF. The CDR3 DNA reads TGTGCCAGCAGTCCGATCGGGCAGAAGAACACTGAAGCTTTCTTT.